The 24 T cell receptor beta chains below come from one sample, sequenced in a study of blood T cell repertoires in COVID-19. Clones were read by immunoSEQ multiplex PCR, and TCRdb kept only the in-frame ones, dropping some. Of some 190,000 clones in the sample, roughly 82% were seen once. Sample: PBMCs or T cells enriched from blood (not recorded which). The receptors derive from a middle-aged man with acute COVID-19.

This clone has a handful of counts. Other DNA sequences in the same sample also yield this CDR3. This rearrangement joins TRBV5-1 to TRBJ1-1; TRBD1 might be the D (5 bases). The CDR3 is 14 residues long. The germline V gene has CDR1 SGHRS and CDR2 YFSETQ. Trimming removed 0 bases from V and 4 bases from J, with 10 bases in between. The CDR3 sequence is CASSLAGRGTEAFF. As DNA, the CDR3 is TGCGCCAGCAGCTTGGCCGGGAGGGGCACTGAAGCTTTCTTT.

The chain couples TRBV27 to TRBJ2-7, with TRBD2 identical over 9 bases. Trimming took 7 bases from V and 13 from J; bases not matched to a gene: 17. The germline CDR1 and CDR2 sequences are MNHEY and SMNVEV (reference sequence). This CDR3 contains 14 residues. In DNA, the CDR3 is TGTGCCAGCACTCCGCTCACTAGCGGGCCGGAAGTCTACTTC. It codes for CASTPLTSGPEVYF.

The table lists this clone with a few counts. The V call is TRBV7-6, the J call TRBJ2-2; 8 nucleotides agree with TRBD1. The CDR3 consists of 15 residues. The V and J ends lost 4 bases and 6 bases, in that order; junction bases with no gene match: 7. Germline loops: CDR1 SGHVS, CDR2 FNYEAQ. The CDR3 coding sequence is TGTGCCAGCAGCTCCCCAGGGGGCTTACCCGGGGAGCTGTTTTTT. Its protein is CASSSPGGLPGELFF.

This sequence joins TRBV18 and TRBJ2-7; D is unclear. V was cut by 6 bases and J by 3 bases, with 6 bases left in between. This CDR3 contains 11 residues. The germline CDR1 and CDR2 sequences are KGHSH and LQKENI. The CDR3 loop reads CASSFLYEQYF. The CDR3 DNA reads as TGTGCCAGCTCTTTTCTCTACGAGCAGTACTTC.

The rearrangement links TRBV30 to TRBJ2-1; 9 nucleotides align to TRBD1. CDR1 is GTSNPN, CDR2 SVGIG, per germline (reference sequence). This CDR3 comprises 13 residues. V was pared by 8 bases and J by 9 bases, with 11 bases of the junction left unmatched. CDR3 nucleotides: TGTGCCCGTACAGGACAGGGGACGAGTGAGCAGTTCTTC. Protein: CARTGQGTSEQFF.

This CDR3 is CASSSVKIYEQYF. The CDR3 nucleotides are TGTGCCAGCAGTTCGGTGAAGATCTACGAGCAGTACTTC. The V gene is TRBV28, the J gene TRBJ2-7, with D uncertain. V lost 4 bases to trimming and J lost 3 bases, with 10 bases between them. The CDR3 runs 13 residues. Germline loops: CDR1 MDHEN, CDR2 SYDVKM. Full variable domain (missing parts from reference TRBV28 and TRBJ2-7): DVKVTQSSRYLVKRTGEKVFLECVQDMDHENMFWYRQDPGLGLRLIYFSYDVKMKEKGDIPEGYSVSREKKERFSLILESASTNQTSMYLCASSSVKIYEQYFGPGTRLTVT.

This chain joins TRBV7-2 and TRBJ2-7, with D unclear. CDR3 length: 15 residues. The germline CDR1 and CDR2 sequences are SGHTA and FQGNSA. Deletions cut 3 bases from V and 0 bases from J, with 12 bases between. DNA for the CDR3: TGTGCCAGCAGCTTCGCCACATGGAGCTCCTACGAGCAGTACTTC. This sequence encodes CASSFATWSSYEQYF.

This chain uses TRBV24-1 with TRBJ1-2; TRBD1 matches 7 bases. Germline CDR1 KGHDR, CDR2 SFDVKD. The CDR3 sequence is 16 residues long. With V trimmed by 4 bases and J by 5 bases, 12 bases remained unmatched. The CDR3 nucleotides read TGTGCCACCAGTGACTCCCGCGGGACAGCCGCATATGGCTACACCTTC. Its translation is CATSDSRGTAAYGYTF.

The chain has TRBV6-6 and TRBJ1-4, with 9 bases matching TRBD1. The CDR3 length is 14 residues. V gave up 5 bases and J gave up 8 bases; unmatched junction bases: 6. In germline, CDR1 is MNHNY, CDR2 SVGAGI (reference sequence). Written as DNA, the CDR3 is TGTGCCAGCAGTACCGGGACAGGGTGGGAAAAACTGTTTTTT. Its translation: CASSTGTGWEKLFF.

The rearrangement joins TRBV19 to TRBJ2-2; TRBD2 aligns across 7 bases. Germline CDR1 reads LNHDA; CDR2 reads SQIVND (reference sequence). J gave up 7 bases and V 10 bases, and 12 bases lay outside the gene matches. The CDR3 loop spans 14 amino acids. CDR3: CATHWGGFGGELFF. The DNA for the CDR3 is TGTGCCACTCATTGGGGGGGATTCGGCGGGGAGCTGTTTTTT.

V and J are TRBV29-1 and TRBJ1-4; 9 nucleotides line up with TRBD1. V gave up 2 bases and J gave up 4 bases; unmatched junction bases: 5. This CDR3 region has 15 residues. Looked up from germline, CDR1 is SQVTM and CDR2 is ANQGSEA. The CDR3 nucleotides read TGCAGCGTTGAACGCCTGGGACAGGGTAATGAAAAACTGTTTTTT. It specifies CSVERLGQGNEKLFF. The full variable domain, rest sourced from reference TRBV29-1 and TRBJ1-4, is SAVISQKPSRDICQRGTSLTIQCQVDSQVTMMFWYRQQPGQSLTLIATANQGSEATYESGFVIDKFPISRPNLTFSTLTVSNMSPEDSSIYLCSVERLGQGNEKLFFGSGTQLSVL.

CDR3 coding DNA: TGTGCCAGCAGCCAGAGGGCGGGAGGGTACGAGCAGTACTTC. The encoded protein is CASSQRAGGYEQYF. The chain recombines TRBV7-9 with TRBJ2-7, with TRBD2 matching over 9 bases. V lost 5 bases to trimming and J lost 4 bases; unmatched junction nucleotides: 6. Germline V CDR1 and CDR2: SEHNR, FQNEAQ (reference sequence). This CDR3 comprises 14 residues.

This clone appeared once. The chain uses TRBV19 and TRBJ2-2; 8 bases are a match to TRBD2. This CDR3 spans 16 amino acids. The V gene's germline CDR1 is LNHDA and CDR2 SQIVND (reference sequence). Unmatched junction bases numbered 10, after V lost 6 bases and J lost 4 bases. CDR3 residues: CASRLSLAGLTGELFF. The CDR3 bases are TGTGCCAGTAGACTCTCCCTAGCGGGCCTCACCGGGGAGCTGTTTTTT.

This clone occurred a few times. This chain links TRBV18 with TRBJ1-5; 7 bases fit TRBD1. V shed 3 bases, J shed 2 bases, and the junction held 10 bases outside the gene matches. Germline-derived CDR1 and CDR2 are KGHSH and LQKENI. This CDR3 contains 17 residues. DNA of the CDR3: TGTGCCAGCTCACCTCCGACAGGGAGCGGTGGCAATCAGCCCCAGCATTTT. It yields the protein CASSPPTGSGGNQPQHF.

In its sample, this clone was seen a few times. J is TRBJ1-1 and V is TRBV7-9; D uncertain. V was clipped by 5 bases and J by 4 bases, with 11 bases between them. Germline V CDR1 and CDR2: SEHNR, FQNEAQ (reference sequence). The CDR3 is 13 residues long. CDR3 sequence reads: CASSPEVVTEAFF. The CDR3 coding sequence is TGTGCCAGCAGCCCCGAGGTGGTCACTGAAGCTTTCTTT.

V is TRBV12-5 and J is TRBJ2-2; D not certain. Trimming shortened V by 2 bases and J by 6 bases, and 7 bases separated the two germline ends. Germline CDR1 LGHNT, CDR2 FRNRAP. CDR3 length equals 13 residues. The CDR3, as DNA: TGTGCTAGTGGTTTGTTCAGTTCCGGGGAGCTGTTTTTT. It codes for CASGLFSSGELFF.

The V call is TRBV9, the J call TRBJ1-1; the D gene is possibly TRBD1 (5 bases). CDR1 is SGDLS, CDR2 YYNGEE, per germline. This CDR3 spans 17 amino acids. With 4 bases removed from V and 1 base from J, the gap between germline ends came to 20 bases. The CDR3 sequence is CASSSGTSGLPNTEAFF. The DNA of the CDR3 is TGTGCCAGCAGCTCCGGGACCTCGGGACTCCCGAACACTGAAGCTTTCTTT.

This clone came up a few times. The chain uses TRBV2 and TRBJ1-2; TRBD1 aligns across 10 bases. This CDR3 has 15 residues. The germline V gene has CDR1 SNHLY and CDR2 FYNNEI. The V gene end was trimmed by 7 bases and the J gene end by 5 bases; junction bases not matched to a gene: 10. CDR3: CASNRDRGREYGYTF. The CDR3 DNA follows: TGTGCCAGCAACCGGGACAGGGGAAGAGAATATGGCTACACCTTC.

Only a few counts were recorded for this clone. As DNA, the CDR3 is TGTGCCAGCAGCTTGGTGGCTCAAATCGGGTTCACCGGGGAGCTGTTTTTT. This gives the protein CASSLVAQIGFTGELFF. The chain carries TRBV5-8 and TRBJ2-2; D is ambiguous. This CDR3 is 17 amino acids long. The V and J ends lost 0 bases and 4 bases respectively, with 16 bases between them. In germline, CDR1 is SGHTS, CDR2 YDEGEE.

Regarding this clone: Within the sample, other DNA sequences also encode this same CDR3. The genes are TRBV27 and TRBJ1-1; D is possibly TRBD1 (6 bases). Germline V lookup: CDR1 MNHEY, CDR2 SMNVEV (reference sequence). This CDR3 has 12 amino acids. Trimming stripped 3 bases from V and 4 bases from J, with 6 bases between. CDR3 region: CASSFRGTEAFF. The CDR3 region has the DNA TGTGCCAGCAGTTTCAGGGGCACTGAAGCTTTCTTT.

The chain has TRBV4-1 and TRBJ1-6, with TRBD1 matching over 7 bases. The CDR3 runs to 16 residues. The germline gives CDR1 MGHRA, CDR2 YSYEKL. The trim removed 0 bases at V and 6 bases at J, leaving 5 bases unmatched. The CDR3 bases are TGCGCCAGCAGCCAAGAACGTCGGGACAGTAATTCACCCCTCCACTTT. Encoded protein: CASSQERRDSNSPLHF.

The chain has TRBV5-1 and TRBJ2-7; 13 nucleotides align to TRBD2. CDR3 length: 15 residues. V gave up 4 bases and J gave up 6 bases; unmatched junction bases: 7. CDR1 and CDR2 (germline): SGHRS, YFSETQ. CDR3 nucleotide sequence: TGCGCCAGCAGCATAGGACTAGCGGGAGTCCGCGAGCAGTACTTC. As protein: CASSIGLAGVREQYF.

J is TRBJ2-7 and V is TRBV30; the D gene is possibly TRBD1 (5 bases). Trimming pared 7 bases from V and 7 bases from J, leaving 20 bases between. Germline V gene sequence: CDR1 GTSNPN, CDR2 SVGIG (reference sequence). CDR3 length: 13 amino acids. The CDR3 nucleotides read TGTGCCTCCTTAACCCCCAGGGCCAGAGAGCAGTACTTC. It translates to CASLTPRAREQYF.

The chain recombines TRBV7-8 with TRBJ1-1, with a weak D call TRBD1 (5 bases). This CDR3 has 16 residues. V lost 6 bases and J 1 base, leaving 18 bases between the germline ends. Germline CDR1 reads SGHVS; CDR2 reads FQNEAQ. The CDR3, as DNA: TGTGCCAGCAGGATTGGGGATCTTCAGGGGAACACTGAAGCTTTCTTT. Its protein product is CASRIGDLQGNTEAFF.